This T cell receptor (beta chain) was sequenced for a study of blood T cells in healthy people across ages. Regarding this clonotype: Its cognate antigen is unknown.

Study observations and caveats: Older age went with lower TCR beta diversity per million T cells, in a roughly linear way. Compared with aged donors, long-lived donors showed fewer expanded clones, suggesting selection.

Combining a sample-barcoded 5' primer with a J-beta primer mix, a second PCR ran for roughly 6 to 12 cycles. One entry per CDR3 protein, called by TCRdb with MiXCR from the 5' RACE reads. The data hold under 2 million distinct CDR3 sequences, with roughly 32% observed a single time. Trimming shortened V by 5 bases and J by 1 base, and 20 bases separated the two germline ends. Per the germline V gene, CDR1 is SGHTA and CDR2 is FQGNSA. The CDR3 length is 17 residues. V gene TRBV7-2 combines with J gene TRBJ1-2; D is unclear. Sequences were obtained from blood. The receptor was derived from a woman aged 25 to 39 in good health. In nucleotides, the CDR3 is TGTGCCAGCAGCCCCCTCGGACTAACTTATTATAACTATGGCTACACCTTC. Its protein is CASSPLGLTYYNYGYTF.